These T cell receptor beta chains were read from a single sample in a study of blood T cells in healthy people across ages. TCRdb passed the 5' RACE reads through MiXCR, listing each CDR3 protein once. This sample has some 890,000 distinct CDR3 sequences; 25% to 35% occur once, and the top ten carry roughly 10%. These sequences were also reported in another study, on T cells of mothers and their children.

The sample consisted of blood. These receptors were taken from a woman aged 40 to 55 in good health. The CDR3 runs from the conserved cysteine through the conserved F or W. Each record gives: J gene, V gene, clone size, D gene, CDR3 DNA, CDR3 protein. D genes are given only for firm matches. Clone sizes are given selectively: once, few, many, or a class where the clone is expanded.

j_call: TRBJ2-2
v_call: TRBV24-1
clone_size: -
d_call: -
cdr3_nt: TGTGCCACCAGTGACCCGGGAGAAGCGAACACCGGGGAGCTGTTGTTT
cdr3_aa: CATSDPGEANTGELLF

j_call: TRBJ2-5
v_call: TRBV11-2
clone_size: -
d_call: -
cdr3_nt: TGTGCCAGCAGCTCTTGGGGGGCCAAAGAGACCCAGTACTTC
cdr3_aa: CASSSWGAKETQYF

j_call: TRBJ2-2
v_call: TRBV11-2
clone_size: -
d_call: TRBD1
cdr3_nt: TGTGCCAGCAGCTTAGTCCTCCCACAGGGGGCTAGGGGCGGGGAGCTGTTTTTT
cdr3_aa: CASSLVLPQGARGGELFF

j_call: TRBJ1-6
v_call: TRBV7-9
clone_size: few
d_call: -
cdr3_nt: TGTGCCAGCAGCCAGATCACAAGCCCCGATCGGCGGACACCCCTCCACTTT
cdr3_aa: CASSQITSPDRRTPLHF

j_call: TRBJ1-2
v_call: TRBV20-1
clone_size: many
d_call: -
cdr3_nt: TGCAGTGCTGTGGTGGTCGGCTATGGCTACACCTTC
cdr3_aa: CSAVVVGYGYTF

j_call: TRBJ2-1
v_call: TRBV7-8
clone_size: -
d_call: TRBD2
cdr3_nt: TGTGCCAGCAGCCCCCTAGCGGGGGAGAATGAGCGGTTCTTC
cdr3_aa: CASSPLAGENERFF

j_call: TRBJ2-3
v_call: TRBV7-3
clone_size: -
d_call: -
cdr3_nt: TGTGCCAGCAGCTTATCGCGAGCGGCCACAGATACGCAGTATTTT
cdr3_aa: CASSLSRAATDTQYF

j_call: TRBJ1-4
v_call: TRBV10-3
clone_size: few
d_call: TRBD1
cdr3_nt: TGTGCCATCAGTGGGACAGGACGAGAAAAACTGTTTTTT
cdr3_aa: CAISGTGREKLFF

j_call: TRBJ2-5
v_call: TRBV19
clone_size: -
d_call: -
cdr3_nt: TGTGCCAGTAGTATACAGGGGTCCCAAGAGACCCAGTACTTC
cdr3_aa: CASSIQGSQETQYF

j_call: TRBJ1-5
v_call: TRBV12-3/TRBV12-4
clone_size: few
d_call: -
cdr3_nt: TGTGCCAGCAGTAGGAGCAATCAGCCCCAGCATTTT
cdr3_aa: CASSRSNQPQHF

j_call: TRBJ2-3
v_call: TRBV7-3
clone_size: few
d_call: -
cdr3_nt: TGTGCCAGCAGCTTAACCAGGGATGCGCAGTATTTT
cdr3_aa: CASSLTRDAQYF

j_call: TRBJ1-1
v_call: TRBV6-6
clone_size: few
d_call: -
cdr3_nt: TGTGCCAGCAGTTATATCAGGAGGACTGAAGCTTTCTTT
cdr3_aa: CASSYIRRTEAFF

j_call: TRBJ1-2
v_call: TRBV29-1
clone_size: few
d_call: TRBD1
cdr3_nt: TGCAGCGTTGACTCCCAGGGGGACAACTATGGCTACACCTTC
cdr3_aa: CSVDSQGDNYGYTF

j_call: TRBJ1-1
v_call: TRBV9
clone_size: few
d_call: -
cdr3_nt: TGTGCCAGCAGCCCCCCCGGTGTGATGGCTGAAGCTTTCTTT
cdr3_aa: CASSPPGVMAEAFF

j_call: TRBJ2-5
v_call: TRBV7-2
clone_size: many
d_call: -
cdr3_nt: TGTGCCAGCAGCCGAGAACTAGCCCAGTCAGAGACCCAGTACTTC
cdr3_aa: CASSRELAQSETQYF

j_call: TRBJ2-1
v_call: TRBV5-1
clone_size: few
d_call: TRBD2
cdr3_nt: TGCGCCAGCAGCTTGGAGCCCCGCGGGGGGGGTATCTACAATGAGCAGTTCTTC
cdr3_aa: CASSLEPRGGGIYNEQFF

j_call: TRBJ1-2
v_call: TRBV5-1
clone_size: few
d_call: -
cdr3_nt: TGCGCCAGCAGCTTGATGGACGGGGCAGGGAACTATGGCTACACCTTC
cdr3_aa: CASSLMDGAGNYGYTF

j_call: TRBJ1-6
v_call: TRBV27
clone_size: few
d_call: -
cdr3_nt: TGTGCCAGCAGTCCGACCGTAGTAACTCAGAGTTCACCCCTCCACTTT
cdr3_aa: CASSPTVVTQSSPLHF

j_call: TRBJ2-5
v_call: TRBV18
clone_size: -
d_call: -
cdr3_nt: TGTGCCAGCTCCGGGGGCGCGTCCGAGACCCAGTACTTC
cdr3_aa: CASSGGASETQYF

j_call: TRBJ1-2
v_call: TRBV13
clone_size: -
d_call: -
cdr3_nt: TGTGCCAGCTCGCCAGGGACGGGTTATGGCCACACCTTC
cdr3_aa: CASSPGTGYGHTF

j_call: TRBJ2-1
v_call: TRBV10-2
clone_size: many
d_call: TRBD2
cdr3_nt: TGCGCCAGCAACCCGCCTAGCGGGGCGACGAATGAGCAGTTCTTC
cdr3_aa: CASNPPSGATNEQFF

j_call: TRBJ2-5
v_call: TRBV7-2
clone_size: -
d_call: TRBD2
cdr3_nt: TGTGCCAGCAGCCCCCTACGGACTAGCGTGGAGACCCAGTACTTC
cdr3_aa: CASSPLRTSVETQYF

j_call: TRBJ2-7
v_call: TRBV2
clone_size: -
d_call: TRBD1
cdr3_nt: TGTGCCAGCACTTGGACAGGGGGGACCTACGAGCAGTACTTC
cdr3_aa: CASTWTGGTYEQYF

j_call: TRBJ2-5
v_call: TRBV10-3
clone_size: -
d_call: TRBD1
cdr3_nt: TGTGCCATCAGGCCCGACAGGGGTTCGGGCCAAGAGACCCAGTACTTC
cdr3_aa: CAIRPDRGSGQETQYF

j_call: TRBJ2-3
v_call: TRBV20-1
clone_size: -
d_call: TRBD1
cdr3_nt: TGCAGTGCTCCCCCCGGGACAGGGATCGCATTCACAGATACGCAGTATTTT
cdr3_aa: CSAPPGTGIAFTDTQYF

j_call: TRBJ2-7
v_call: TRBV15
clone_size: few
d_call: TRBD1
cdr3_nt: TGTGCCACCAGCAGAGCGGGACAGGGGAAATACGAGCAGTACTTC
cdr3_aa: CATSRAGQGKYEQYF

j_call: TRBJ1-6
v_call: TRBV7-8
clone_size: many
d_call: TRBD1
cdr3_nt: TGTGCCAGCAGCTTAGCGCTAGTGGGACAGGGTTCACCCCTCCACTTT
cdr3_aa: CASSLALVGQGSPLHF

j_call: TRBJ1-1
v_call: TRBV28
clone_size: -
d_call: -
cdr3_nt: TGTGCCAGCAGCCGCGGACAGCTTGAAGCTTTCTTT
cdr3_aa: CASSRGQLEAFF

j_call: TRBJ1-6
v_call: TRBV12-3/TRBV12-4
clone_size: -
d_call: -
cdr3_nt: TGTGCCAGCATTAGCTCCTATAATTCACCCCTCCACTTT
cdr3_aa: CASISSYNSPLHF

j_call: TRBJ1-5
v_call: TRBV21-1
clone_size: -
d_call: -
cdr3_nt: TGTGCCAGCAGCAAAGCGAAAGATCGACAGTATAGCAATCAGCCCCAGCATTTT
cdr3_aa: CASSKAKDRQYSNQPQHF

j_call: TRBJ2-1
v_call: TRBV28
clone_size: -
d_call: -
cdr3_nt: TGTGCCAGCAGTACCATGTTGGGAATGGGCCGCGATGAGCAGTTCTTC
cdr3_aa: CASSTMLGMGRDEQFF

j_call: TRBJ2-3
v_call: TRBV12-3/TRBV12-4
clone_size: -
d_call: -
cdr3_nt: TGTGCCAGCACCCGACAGGTAGTTGGCGCAGATACGCAGTATTTT
cdr3_aa: CASTRQVVGADTQYF

j_call: TRBJ2-5
v_call: TRBV9
clone_size: -
d_call: -
cdr3_nt: TGTGCCAGCAGCGTGTCGGCGGGCCAAGAGACCCAGTACTTC
cdr3_aa: CASSVSAGQETQYF

j_call: TRBJ2-4
v_call: TRBV10-3
clone_size: many
d_call: -
cdr3_nt: TGTGCCATCAGTGACGGGACCCTGAGCATTCAGTACTTC
cdr3_aa: CAISDGTLSIQYF

j_call: TRBJ2-1
v_call: TRBV7-9
clone_size: -
d_call: -
cdr3_nt: TGTGCCAGCAGCTTAGAACCGGGGAGTGAGCAGTTCTTC
cdr3_aa: CASSLEPGSEQFF

j_call: TRBJ2-1
v_call: TRBV5-1
clone_size: -
d_call: -
cdr3_nt: TGCGCCAGCAGCTTCCTTGCGCGGGGCAGGGGCTACAATGAGCAGTTCTTC
cdr3_aa: CASSFLARGRGYNEQFF

j_call: TRBJ1-4
v_call: TRBV7-6
clone_size: -
d_call: -
cdr3_nt: TGTGTCAGCAGCTTAGGTGGAGGGGCAACTAATGAAAAACTGTTTTTT
cdr3_aa: CVSSLGGGATNEKLFF

j_call: TRBJ1-5
v_call: TRBV7-9
clone_size: few
d_call: -
cdr3_nt: TGTGCCAGCAGCCCTGACACTCGGGGACAGCCCCAGCATTTT
cdr3_aa: CASSPDTRGQPQHF

j_call: TRBJ2-1
v_call: TRBV28
clone_size: few
d_call: TRBD2
cdr3_nt: TGTGCCAGCATGGCGGGGGGCTTTCGGGTTGAGCAGTTCTTC
cdr3_aa: CASMAGGFRVEQFF

j_call: TRBJ1-5
v_call: TRBV20-1
clone_size: -
d_call: -
cdr3_nt: TGCAGTGCTGCAGGGCACGCTCAGCCCCAGCATTTT
cdr3_aa: CSAAGHAQPQHF

j_call: TRBJ1-2
v_call: TRBV6-6
clone_size: many
d_call: -
cdr3_nt: TGTGCCAGCAGTTTTGGGACCGCCTATGGCTACACCTTC
cdr3_aa: CASSFGTAYGYTF

j_call: TRBJ1-2
v_call: TRBV5-4
clone_size: few
d_call: TRBD1
cdr3_nt: TGTGCCAGCAGCGCGGGACAGGCCCTGAGTTATGGCTACACCTTC
cdr3_aa: CASSAGQALSYGYTF

j_call: TRBJ2-1
v_call: TRBV28
clone_size: many
d_call: TRBD2
cdr3_nt: TGTGCCAGCAGTTCTCCCCGGGCTAGCGGGGGGGGTGAGCAGTTCTTC
cdr3_aa: CASSSPRASGGGEQFF

j_call: TRBJ2-7
v_call: TRBV14
clone_size: few
d_call: -
cdr3_nt: TGTGCCAGCAGCCAAGATCGGGGCGGGTTTGTGATACACGAGCAGTACTTC
cdr3_aa: CASSQDRGGFVIHEQYF

j_call: TRBJ2-5
v_call: TRBV3-1
clone_size: -
d_call: -
cdr3_nt: TGTGCCAGCAGCTATTCCTCCGGGGTTGGCCAGTACTTC
cdr3_aa: CASSYSSGVGQYF

j_call: TRBJ1-2
v_call: TRBV20-1
clone_size: few
d_call: TRBD1
cdr3_nt: TGCAGTGCTAGAGATCTAGACAGGGAGTACGGCTACACCTTC
cdr3_aa: CSARDLDREYGYTF

j_call: TRBJ2-4
v_call: TRBV12-3/TRBV12-4
clone_size: few
d_call: -
cdr3_nt: TGTGCCAGCAGTCCCCCCGGGACTCAACCGAGGGACATTCAGTACTTC
cdr3_aa: CASSPPGTQPRDIQYF

j_call: TRBJ2-1
v_call: TRBV2
clone_size: -
d_call: TRBD2
cdr3_nt: TGTGCCAGCAGTGAAGGGAACGGGGGGGCTAATGAGCAGTTCTTC
cdr3_aa: CASSEGNGGANEQFF

j_call: TRBJ1-5
v_call: TRBV6-5
clone_size: -
d_call: -
cdr3_nt: TGTGCCAGCAGTTACTCGACGGGTCAGCCCCAGCATTTT
cdr3_aa: CASSYSTGQPQHF

j_call: TRBJ2-1
v_call: TRBV29-1
clone_size: many
d_call: -
cdr3_nt: TGCAGCGTTGAAAGACAAAGCTCCTACAATGAGCAGTTCTTC
cdr3_aa: CSVERQSSYNEQFF

j_call: TRBJ2-5
v_call: TRBV12-3/TRBV12-4
clone_size: few
d_call: TRBD1
cdr3_nt: TGTGCCAGCAGTTCCAACGGACAGGGGAACGGCGAGACCCAGTACTTC
cdr3_aa: CASSSNGQGNGETQYF

j_call: TRBJ1-6
v_call: TRBV29-1
clone_size: -
d_call: -
cdr3_nt: TGTAGCGTTGCCAAAGACGGGGATAATTCACCCCTCCACTTT
cdr3_aa: CSVAKDGDNSPLHF

j_call: TRBJ2-7
v_call: TRBV7-8
clone_size: -
d_call: -
cdr3_nt: TGTGCCAGCCACCCAGAAAACAGGGACCACAATGAGCAGTACTTC
cdr3_aa: CASHPENRDHNEQYF